The 17 T cell receptor beta chains presented below share a single source sample, sequenced in a study of tumor-infiltrating lymphocytes in primary liver carcinoma. A primer in the constant region served to generate TCR beta cDNA from roughly 450 ng of total RNA. Construction of TCR beta libraries relied on three successive nested multiplex PCR rounds employing slightly modified ARM-PCR. Two initial PCR rounds of 10 to 11 cycles each paired TRBV1-TRBV30 forward primers with a C-beta reverse primer. TCRdb reprocessed the multiplex PCR reads via MiXCR and lists one record per CDR3 protein. This sample yields about 200,000 distinct CDR3 sequences, of which about 61% are seen a single time; 6% to 8.5% belongs to the top ten. In addition to blood RNA drawn from unsorted whole blood, germline DNA was extracted. Sample: peripheral blood. All receptors derive from a woman in her fifties or sixties with primary liver carcinoma and hepatitis B virus infection.

Regarding this clonotype: One end of the junction is discordant with germline, which a read error may explain. The rearrangement links TRBV11-3 to TRBJ2-7; maybe TRBD1 (6 bases). The V gene's germline CDR1 is SGHNT and CDR2 YENEEA. This CDR3 region has 18 residues. CDR3: CAGSLDRLGTPGTYEQYF. The CDR3 DNA reads as TGCGCCGGCAGCTTAGATCGGTTAGGGACACCGGGGACCTACGAGCAGTACTTC.

V gene TRBV30 combines with J gene TRBJ2-1; D may be TRBD2 (6 bases). The V end was cut by 2 bases, the J end by 5 bases, with 22 bases between. Germline lookup yields CDR1 GTSNPN and CDR2 SVGIG (reference sequence). The CDR3 length is 17 residues. The CDR3 DNA follows: TGTGCCTGGAGTTCCCTCGGCGGTGGAGGGTCAAACAATGAGCAGTTCTTC. This codes for CAWSSLGGGGSNNEQFF.

The chain carries TRBV6-6 and TRBJ2-5; weak D call: TRBD2 (5 bases). Trimming removed 2 bases at V and 0 bases at J, with 10 bases between. This CDR3 is built from 15 residues. In germline, CDR1 is MNHNY, CDR2 SVGAGI (reference sequence). The CDR3 loop is CASSYRGSNQETQYF. In DNA, the CDR3 is TGTGCCAGCAGTTACCGCGGGTCCAACCAAGAGACCCAGTACTTC.

The sample holds many counts of this clonotype. The chain joins TRBV29-1 to TRBJ1-1; 7 positions agree with TRBD1. The CDR3 consists of 13 residues. Trimming at V came to 6 bases and at J to 0 bases, leaving 4 bases not matched to a gene. Germline CDR1 SQVTM, CDR2 ANQGSEA. The CDR3 region is CSVPGTVNTEAFF. CDR3 in DNA: TGCAGCGTGCCCGGGACAGTGAACACTGAAGCTTTCTTT. Filled out from reference TRBV29-1 and TRBJ1-1, the complete variable domain reads SAVISQKPSRDICQRGTSLTIQCQVDSQVTMMFWYRQQPGQSLTLIATANQGSEATYESGFVIDKFPISRPNLTFSTLTVSNMSPEDSSIYLCSVPGTVNTEAFFGQGTRLTVV.

Comments on this clonotype: Without the conserved terminal phenylalanine or tryptophan, this CDR3 likely stems from a read error. This chain connects TRBV28 to TRBJ1-1; D is possibly TRBD1 (5 bases). Germline-derived CDR1 and CDR2 are MDHEN and SYDVKM. Trimming removed 5 bases from V and 5 bases from J, with 18 bases in between. The CDR3 spans 15 residues. The CDR3 DNA is TGTGCCAGCAGTCCCGCCGGGGGGGTGCGGACTGAAGCTTTCTCT. This encodes CASSPAGGVRTEAFS.

This clonotype was observed once. This may arise from a read error, as a much more abundant clone is one base away. The chain has TRBV6-1 and TRBJ1-5; the D is unclear. Germline V gene lookup returns CDR1 MNHNS and CDR2 SASEGT. The CDR3 is made up of 13 amino acids. The CDR3 coding sequence is TGTGCCAGCAGTGAAACTAGTAATCAGTCCCAGCATTTT. This encodes CASSETSNQSQHF.

In its sample, this clonotype was seen many times. CDR3 protein: CASSKGASGPYNEQFF. For the CDR3, the DNA is TGTGCCAGCAGCAAGGGCGCTAGCGGCCCCTACAATGAGCAGTTCTTC. The rearrangement uses TRBV11-1 and TRBJ2-1; 7 bases match TRBD2. From germline, CDR1 is SGHAT and CDR2 FQDESV (reference sequence). The CDR3 loop spans 16 amino acids. Losses at the gene ends were 5 bases for V and 2 bases for J; bases not matched to a gene: 9.

This clonotype occurred a few times. The chain uses TRBV28 and TRBJ1-1, with D hard to call. The CDR3 consists of 16 residues. V was cut by 7 bases and J by 5 bases, with 23 bases left in between. Germline V CDR1 and CDR2: MDHEN, SYDVKM. CDR3 DNA: TGTGCCAGCACCCCCCTCCCCAGGAAAGTTTTAACTGAAGCTTTCTTT. Protein product: CASTPLPRKVLTEAFF.

This clonotype has at least ten counts. This chain joins TRBV29-1 and TRBJ1-5; the D gene is possibly TRBD1 (6 bases). The CDR3 is made up of 14 amino acids. V lost 5 bases, J lost 7 bases, and 18 bases lay in between. Looked up from germline, CDR1 is SQVTM and CDR2 is ANQGSEA. CDR3 bases: TGCAGCGTTAGCGTCGGGGGGCAGGGGCAGCCCCAGCATTTT. Its protein is CSVSVGGQGQPQHF.

A remark on this clonotype: A read error may be the cause here, since a much bigger clone is one base away. The V gene is TRBV28, the J gene TRBJ2-1; possibly TRBD2 for D (5 bases). There are 12 residues in the CDR3. Germline CDR1 and CDR2: MDHEN and SYDVKM. The CDR3 spells CTSSTRRNEQFF. For the CDR3, the DNA is TGTACCAGCAGTACTAGGCGTAATGAGCAGTTCTTC.

V usage is TRBV6-2 or TRBV6-3 and J usage is TRBJ2-2; 10 bases are a match to TRBD1. The CDR3 has 15 residues. The germline V gene encodes CDR1 MNHEY and CDR2 SVGEGT. The ends lost 4 bases at V and 5 bases at J; junction bases unmatched: 4. The DNA of the CDR3 is TGTGCCAGCAGTTCCGGACAGGGGGTTACCGGGGAGCTGTTTTTT. Its protein product is CASSSGQGVTGELFF.

With respect to this clonotype: This likely comes from a read error, as the CDR3 has no conserved phenylalanine or tryptophan at its end. The chain links TRBV29-1 to TRBJ2-5; TRBD2 agrees at 7 bases. Germline trimming cut 2 bases from V and 7 bases from J; bases unmatched to any gene: 10. Germline V CDR1 and CDR2: SQVTM, ANQGSEA. CDR3 length equals 14 residues. CDR3 bases: TGCAGCGTTGAATTTGGGCTAGCGGTTCTGACCCAGTACGTC. This translates into CSVEFGLAVLTQYV.

For this clonotype: A clone one base away is much larger, so this may be a read error. The J gene is TRBJ2-5, the V gene TRBV14; D is perhaps TRBD1 (6 bases). CDR3 size: 15 residues. Looked up from germline, CDR1 is SGHDN and CDR2 is FVKESK. CDR3 coding DNA: TGTGCCAGCGGCCAAGAACAGGGTGGGGCAGAGACCCAGTACTTC. Encoded protein: CASGQEQGGAETQYF. The full variable domain, completed using reference TRBV14 and TRBJ2-5, is EAGVTQFPSHSVIEKGQTVTLRCDPISGHDNLYWYRRVMGKEIKFLLHFVKESKQDESGMPNNRFLAERTGGTYSTLKVQPAELEDSGVYFCASGQEQGGAETQYFGPGTRLLVL.

Concerning this clonotype itself: A much larger clone sits a single nucleotide away, making a read error possible. This chain joins TRBV6-6 and TRBJ1-1; D is ambiguous. V was trimmed by 2 bases and J by 6 bases, leaving 10 bases between them. CDR3 length: 13 amino acids. Germline CDR1 is MNHNY and CDR2 is SVGAGI (reference sequence). CDR3: CASSYRPGSEAFF. For the CDR3, the DNA is TGTGCCAGCAGTTACCGACCGGGCTCTGAAGCTTTCTTT.

This clonotype has only a few counts. This chain uses TRBV6-1 with TRBJ1-2, with D perhaps TRBD1 (6 bases). The V end was cut by 1 base, the J end by 4 bases, with 13 bases between. The CDR3 extends over 15 amino acids. Germline V gives CDR1 MNHNS, CDR2 SASEGT. The DNA of the CDR3 is TGTGCCAGCAGTGAAGTTCGGGGGCGCGGCTATGGCTACACCTTC. Its protein product is CASSEVRGRGYGYTF.

This clonotype was recorded many times. V gene TRBV11-2 combines with J gene TRBJ1-1; D is ambiguous. Trimming pared 10 bases from V and 1 base from J, leaving 19 bases between. The CDR3 sequence is 15 residues long. CDR1 and CDR2 from the germline V gene are SGHAT and FQNNGV. CDR3 DNA: TGTGCCATCGCCGACACTCTCCCTCGGAACACTGAAGCTTTCTTT. The encoded protein is CAIADTLPRNTEAFF.

Notes on this clonotype: The CDR3 end shows no conserved phenylalanine or tryptophan, and so a read error is likely. The genes are TRBV11-1 and TRBJ2-3, with 7 bases identical to TRBD1. The germline gives CDR1 SGHAT, CDR2 FQDESV (reference sequence). The CDR3 covers 14 residues. CDR3 residues: CACSLRQGRDTQYY. The CDR3 region has the DNA TGTGCCTGCAGCTTGAGACAGGGTCGAGATACGCAGTATTAT.